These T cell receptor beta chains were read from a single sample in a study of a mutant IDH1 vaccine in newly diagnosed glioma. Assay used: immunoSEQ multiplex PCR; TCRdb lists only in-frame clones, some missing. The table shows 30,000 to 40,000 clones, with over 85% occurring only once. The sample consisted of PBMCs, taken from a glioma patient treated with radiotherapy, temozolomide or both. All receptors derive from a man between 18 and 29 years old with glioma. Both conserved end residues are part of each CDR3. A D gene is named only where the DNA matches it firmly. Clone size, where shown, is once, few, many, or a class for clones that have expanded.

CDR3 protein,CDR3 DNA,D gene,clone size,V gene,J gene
CASSPGGAVYEQYF,TGTGCCAGCTCACCCGGGGGGGCTGTCTACGAGCAGTACTTC,TRBD2,.,TRBV18,TRBJ2-7
CASRTSEYNEQFF,TGCGCCAGTCGGACTAGCGAGTACAATGAGCAGTTCTTC,TRBD2,.,TRBV5-1,TRBJ2-1
CASSESYSNQPQHF,TGTGCCAGCAGTGAATCATATAGCAATCAGCCCCAGCATTTT,.,.,TRBV6-1,TRBJ1-5
CASSYEQGYGDQPQHF,TGTGCCAGCAGTTACGAACAGGGGTACGGGGATCAGCCCCAGCATTTT,TRBD1,.,TRBV6-7,TRBJ1-5
CASSLSLPAAEAFF,TGTGCCAGCAGCTTAAGTCTTCCGGCCGCTGAAGCTTTCTTT,.,.,TRBV7-9,TRBJ1-1
CASARGGGANVLTF,TGTGCCAGCGCGAGGGGTGGTGGGGCCAACGTCCTGACTTTC,.,.,TRBV7-9,TRBJ2-6
CASSTVRGTEAFF,TGTGCCAGCAGCACCGTTAGGGGGACTGAAGCTTTCTTT,.,.,TRBV9,TRBJ1-1
CASRPGTYYGYTF,TGTGCCAGCAGACCCGGGACGTACTATGGCTACACCTTC,.,.,TRBV6-5,TRBJ1-2
CASSRQGQGATEAFF,TGTGCCAGCAGCAGACAGGGACAGGGAGCCACTGAAGCTTTCTTT,TRBD1,.,TRBV9,TRBJ1-1
CASSRQTGQETQYF,TGCGCCAGCAGCCGTCAGACAGGTCAAGAGACCCAGTACTTC,.,.,TRBV5-1,TRBJ2-5
CALGQGGYGYTF,TGTGCGCTGGGACAGGGGGGCTATGGCTACACCTTC,TRBD1,.,TRBV30,TRBJ1-2
CASSLGTGERQPQHF,TGTGCCAGCAGCTTAGGGACAGGGGAGCGTCAGCCCCAGCATTTT,TRBD1,.,TRBV7-9,TRBJ1-5
CASSPRGTNTEAFF,TGTGCCAGCAGCCCAAGGGGGACCAACACTGAAGCTTTCTTT,.,.,TRBV11-3,TRBJ1-1
CASSPGTDTQYF,TGTGCCAGCAGCCCAGGCACAGATACGCAGTATTTT,.,once,TRBV7-9,TRBJ2-3
CASSIGGVGNQPQHF,TGTGCCAGTAGTATTGGGGGGGTAGGCAATCAGCCCCAGCATTTT,.,once,TRBV19,TRBJ1-5
CASSPQGANEKLFF,TGTGCCAGTAGCCCCCAGGGAGCTAATGAAAAACTGTTTTTT,.,.,TRBV19,TRBJ1-4
CASSYPGLADQETQYF,TGTGCCAGCAGTTACCCCGGACTAGCGGATCAAGAGACCCAGTACTTC,TRBD2,.,TRBV6-6,TRBJ2-5
CAWSKQGADTIYF,TGTGCCTGGAGTAAGCAGGGGGCGGACACCATATATTTT,TRBD1,.,TRBV30,TRBJ1-3
CAWNSLAGGYEQYF,TGTGCCTGGAACTCACTAGCGGGAGGTTACGAGCAGTACTTC,TRBD2,.,TRBV30,TRBJ2-7
CASGRGVGDRGLTF,TGTGCCAGCGGTCGAGGGGTGGGGGACAGGGGCTTGACCTTC,TRBD1,.,TRBV27,TRBJ1-2
CASSLGNYNEQFF,TGTGCCAGCAGTTTGGGTAATTACAATGAGCAGTTCTTC,.,.,TRBV28,TRBJ2-1
CASSLGRRSTEAFF,TGTGCCAGCAGCTTAGGTAGGCGATCTACTGAAGCTTTCTTT,.,.,TRBV7-8,TRBJ1-1
CAWRRVGSEAFF,TGTGCCTGGAGAAGGGTAGGCTCTGAAGCTTTCTTT,.,few,TRBV30,TRBJ1-1
CASSREDRAAFF,TGTGCCAGTAGCCGAGAGGACAGGGCGGCTTTCTTT,TRBD1,few,TRBV19,TRBJ1-1
CSAPTGKGYTF,TGCAGCGCCCCGACAGGGAAAGGCTACACCTTC,TRBD1,once,TRBV29-1,TRBJ1-2
CASSSLPLAGGVDTQYF,TGTGCCAGCAGCTCCTTACCCCTAGCGGGAGGTGTGGATACGCAGTATTTT,TRBD2,.,TRBV7-2,TRBJ2-3
CAIRSPEMGQETQYF,TGTGCCATCAGGAGCCCCGAAATGGGCCAAGAGACCCAGTACTTC,.,.,TRBV10-3,TRBJ2-5
CASSGRTGPQPQHF,TGTGCCAGCAGTGGTCGGACGGGACCTCAGCCCCAGCATTTT,.,.,TRBV2,TRBJ1-5
CASSPDRGWDGYTF,TGCGCCAGCAGCCCGGACAGGGGATGGGATGGCTACACCTTC,TRBD1,once,TRBV5-1,TRBJ1-2
CASSQDWDRVGKNAEAFF,TGCGCCAGCAGCCAAGATTGGGACAGGGTGGGGAAAAACGCTGAAGCTTTCTTT,TRBD1,.,TRBV4-3,TRBJ1-1
CSVEDQSTNYGYTF,TGCAGCGTTGAAGATCAGTCGACAAACTATGGCTACACCTTC,.,once,TRBV29-1,TRBJ1-2
CASSEQGASSYEQYF,TGTGCCAGCAGTGAACAGGGGGCGAGCTCCTACGAGCAGTACTTC,TRBD1,.,TRBV6-1,TRBJ2-7
CASSPFIGAGGYNEQFF,TGTGCCAGCAGCCCGTTCATCGGAGCGGGAGGTTACAATGAGCAGTTCTTC,TRBD2,.,TRBV14,TRBJ2-1
CAWKTGTNTGELFF,TGTGCCTGGAAGACAGGGACGAACACCGGGGAGCTGTTTTTT,TRBD1,.,TRBV30,TRBJ2-2
CASSQGQGPNTEAFF,TGTGCCAGCAGCCAAGGACAGGGACCGAACACTGAAGCTTTCTTT,TRBD1,once,TRBV4-2,TRBJ1-1
CASSERGSTDTQYF,TGTGCCAGCAGTGAAAGGGGGAGCACAGATACGCAGTATTTT,.,.,TRBV6-1,TRBJ2-3
CASRAGSTGANVLTF,TGTGCCAGCAGGGCGGGCTCCACTGGGGCCAACGTCCTGACTTTC,.,few,TRBV5-6,TRBJ2-6
CASSRQGGSYEQYF,TGTGCCAGCAGTAGACAGGGGGGCTCCTACGAGCAGTACTTC,TRBD1,.,TRBV2,TRBJ2-7
CASSLGRWNTEAFF,TGTGCCAGCAGCTTAGGACGGTGGAACACTGAAGCTTTCTTT,.,.,TRBV7-2,TRBJ1-1
CSASWETQYF,TGCAGTGCTAGTTGGGAGACCCAGTACTTC,.,.,TRBV20-1,TRBJ2-5
CASGSGIGQGGPSGANVLTF,TGTGCCAGCGGGTCGGGTATTGGGCAGGGGGGCCCCTCTGGGGCCAACGTCCTGACTTTC,.,.,TRBV2,TRBJ2-6
CASGATSGAYEQYF,TGTGCCAGCGGCGCGACTAGCGGGGCCTACGAGCAGTACTTC,TRBD2,.,TRBV7-9,TRBJ2-7
CASSQDPDQPQHF,TGCGCCAGCAGCCAAGATCCGGATCAGCCCCAGCATTTT,.,.,TRBV4-3,TRBJ1-5
CASMDRRGWQPQHF,TGTGCCAGTATGGACCGGAGGGGATGGCAGCCCCAGCATTTT,.,.,TRBV19,TRBJ1-5
CASRGLGGEAGYTF,TGTGCCAGCAGGGGCCTCGGAGGGGAGGCTGGCTACACCTTC,.,.,TRBV2,TRBJ1-2
CAWTGQGVSYEQYF,TGTGCCTGGACCGGACAGGGGGTTTCCTACGAGCAGTACTTC,TRBD1,.,TRBV30,TRBJ2-7
CASSPSGMGSNEQFF,TGTGCCAGCAGCCCCAGCGGGATGGGTTCCAATGAGCAGTTCTTC,TRBD2,.,TRBV7-9,TRBJ2-1
CASSSGLAGYEQYF,TGTGCCAGCAGTTCCGGACTAGCTGGCTACGAGCAGTACTTC,TRBD2,.,TRBV28,TRBJ2-7
CSAVGQGQNIQYF,TGCAGCGCAGTCGGACAGGGCCAAAACATTCAGTACTTC,TRBD1,.,TRBV29-1,TRBJ2-4
CASSVGNELKLFF,TGTGCCAGCAGCGTTGGAAATGAATTGAAACTGTTTTTT,.,.,TRBV5-6,TRBJ1-4
CASSLGASEQYF,TGTGCCAGCAGCTTGGGAGCTAGTGAGCAGTACTTC,.,.,TRBV11-2,TRBJ2-7
CAWSSQETQYF,TGTGCCTGGAGCTCCCAAGAGACCCAGTACTTC,.,.,TRBV30,TRBJ2-5
CASSFQRLAGAGELFF,TGTGCCAGCAGTTTCCAAAGACTTGCGGGAGCTGGGGAGCTGTTTTTT,TRBD2,.,TRBV27,TRBJ2-2